A selection of T cell receptor beta chains follows, all from one sample in a study of Ad26.COV2.S vaccination and SARS-CoV-2 variants. The method was immunoSEQ multiplex PCR; TCRdb's version includes in-frame clones alone and lacks a portion of them. Among about 350,000 clones listed, about 89% were seen once. The material sequenced was peripheral blood, taken in a trial of Ad26.COV2.S vaccine versus placebo. The receptors were sampled from a person aged 18-60 years who received the Ad26.COV2.S COVID-19 vaccine or a placebo. The conserved cysteine and the conserved F or W are not part of the CDR3 here. Fields, in order: J gene, V gene, D gene, CDR3 protein. A D gene is named only where the DNA matches it firmly.

TRBJ2-2 TRBV7-2 TRBD2 ASSLASGGATGELF
TRBJ2-1 TRBV27 NA ASSWQGSHNEQF
TRBJ2-3 TRBV19 NA ASSVRDFGTDTQY
TRBJ1-4 TRBV2 TRBD1 ASRDPPGQGAREKLF
TRBJ2-7 TRBV4-3 TRBD1 ASSQGGRGYEQY
TRBJ2-7 TRBV7-8 NA ASSLVAGTYEQY
TRBJ2-3 TRBV6-1 NA ASSEAVGGGGTDTQY
TRBJ1-5 TRBV28 NA ASRAPDRFYQPQH
TRBJ2-7 TRBV18 NA ASSRTGYEQY
TRBJ1-5 TRBV10-2 NA ASSDHTMSNQPQH
TRBJ1-4 TRBV19 TRBD1 ASSLYRGENEKLF
TRBJ1-4 TRBV5-1 TRBD1 ASSFGQGAREKLF
TRBJ2-5 TRBV7-3 TRBD2 ASSPGLAGVVETQY
TRBJ2-5 TRBV5-1 TRBD2 ASSPRLAGNQETQY
TRBJ1-1 TRBV5-4 TRBD1 ASSLGRGKNTEAF
TRBJ1-6 TRBV27 TRBD1 ASSNYRGSPLH
TRBJ1-1 TRBV6-5 NA ASSYSGRENTEAF
TRBJ2-7 TRBV6-5 NA ASSFNRRSSYEQY
TRBJ1-3 TRBV5-1 TRBD1 ASSLQAPDREEGTGNTIY
TRBJ1-1 TRBV10-2 NA ASSEQRRKNTEAF
TRBJ2-3 TRBV5-4 TRBD2 ASSQTLAVTDTQY
TRBJ1-1 TRBV6-4 NA ASSPSPGARGTEAF
TRBJ2-7 TRBV20-1 NA NVFRSYEQY
TRBJ2-3 TRBV2 NA ASSRDFGSTDTQY
TRBJ1-4 TRBV2 NA ASTRDETFNEKLF
TRBJ1-5 TRBV3-1/TRBV3-2 NA ASSRAGAQPQH
TRBJ2-7 TRBV6-5 NA ASSRTPDYEQY
TRBJ2-1 TRBV5-1 NA ASRPGDAANNEQF
TRBJ2-2 TRBV7-2 TRBD1 ASSITGAPNTGELF
TRBJ1-5 TRBV5-5 NA ASSLEQASQPQH
TRBJ2-2 TRBV6-2/TRBV6-3 TRBD2 ASSFPRYGTSGGAYTGELF
TRBJ2-7 TRBV14 NA ASSRGQPHEQY
TRBJ2-2 TRBV19 NA ASSIIAPNTGELF
TRBJ2-7 TRBV5-4 TRBD1 ASSLKGTGGPPYEQY
TRBJ2-3 TRBV6-1 NA ASSEQRGTDTQY
TRBJ2-3 TRBV28 TRBD2 ASSPSLAGGEADTQY
TRBJ1-2 TRBV5-4 NA ASRGWGRNYGYT
TRBJ2-3 TRBV30 NA AWTNPDTQY
TRBJ2-7 TRBV5-1 NA ASSLAGQFSEQY
TRBJ1-3 TRBV15 NA ATSRGLASGNTIY
TRBJ2-1 TRBV27 TRBD1 ASSSPYRGNEQF
TRBJ1-5 TRBV4-1 TRBD1 ASRLGTGAVEPQH
TRBJ2-7 TRBV5-1 TRBD1 ASSTGQGYEQY
TRBJ2-3 TRBV7-8 TRBD2 ASSLGLAGITDTQY
TRBJ2-3 TRBV6-5 NA ASSYAPGAVADTQY
TRBJ1-6 TRBV6-6 NA ASTQDRYNSPLH
TRBJ1-4 TRBV5-1 TRBD1 ASRPGTGYEKLF
TRBJ2-5 TRBV24-1 NA ATSVGETQY
TRBJ2-3 TRBV19 TRBD2 ASSMLAGGTDTQY
TRBJ1-6 TRBV4-1 TRBD1 ASSDPTGQYNSPLH
TRBJ1-1 TRBV5-4 TRBD1 ATKDRANTEAF
TRBJ2-3 TRBV4-2 TRBD2 ASSISGRAGDTQY
TRBJ2-7 TRBV20-1 TRBD1 SASAGTGAYEQY
TRBJ2-1 TRBV2 TRBD2 ASSEEASGSNEQF